The present entry profiles one T cell receptor beta chain with its context. This entry is derived from a study of blood T cell repertoires in COVID-19. Overall study: The analysed material was cDNA or gDNA that came from T cells, B-cell-depleted T cells, or PBMCs.

The data were produced by immunoSEQ multiplex PCR, yet TCRdb's version contains in-frame clones alone and is incomplete. The table lists fewer than 250,000 clones, roughly four fifths of them singletons. V lost 6 bases and J 8 bases, leaving 13 bases between the germline ends. The CDR3 spans 11 residues. Germline assignment: CDR1 DFQATT and CDR2 SNEGSKA (reference sequence). Sequencing was performed on peripheral blood. The TCR comes from a woman in her fifties or sixties with acute or convalescent COVID-19. The chain has TRBV20-1 and TRBJ1-2, with a possible D match to TRBD1 (5 bases). CDR3: CSAPRQKGYTF. The CDR3 DNA reads TGCAGTGCCCCGCGACAGAAGGGCTACACCTTC.